This T cell receptor (beta chain) is from a study of T-cell reconstitution after alpha-beta-depleted transplantation in children. Unique molecular identifiers tagged the TCRbeta library. MiXCR was run by TCRdb on the PCR reads, yielding one entry per CDR3 protein. This repertoire shows approximately 800,000 distinct CDR3 sequences, 16% found once; its top ten account for 5%. Germline CDR1 SQVTM, CDR2 ANQGSEA. This CDR3 spans 14 amino acids. Trimming left V 4 bases short and J 1 base short, with 14 bases between. Here the sequenced sample was PBMCs, mostly from graft donor cells, taken 360 days after TCRalphabeta/CD19-depleted stem cell transplant. The source is a male patient between 5 and 17 years old who had a stem cell transplant for acute lymphoblastic leukemia, so the T cells may come from the graft donor. The gene calls are TRBV29-1 and TRBJ2-7; TRBD1 is a possible D gene (5 bases). The CDR3 loop reads CSVVTPTGSYEQYF. CDR3 nucleotides: TGCAGCGTTGTTACTCCCACAGGATCCTACGAGCAGTACTTC.